The entry below describes one T cell receptor beta chain. The antigen remains unidentified. The V gene lost 8 bases and the J gene lost 2 bases, with 15 bases spanning the gap. The CDR3 is 14 residues long. Germline CDR1 reads MGHDK; CDR2 reads SYGVNS. The study ran its PCR with 60 Vbeta and 13 Jbeta primers. The method was immunoSEQ multiplex PCR; TCRdb's version includes in-frame clones alone and lacks a portion of them. The table shows over 200,000 clones, with about 89% occurring only once. The sample is drawn from a study of cytomegalovirus exposure and HLA in healthy donors. General study points: Roughly uniform sequencing depth across donors was assumed, possibly incorrectly. Association of a missense DCLRE1C variant with TCR beta V- and J-gene trimming was reported in a later analysis.

The chain couples TRBV25-1 to TRBJ1-1; a weak D match, TRBD1 (5 bases). The source material was PBMCs. This receptor was taken from a woman in her late teens or twenties in good health and CMV-seronegative. In nucleotides, the CDR3 is TGTGCCAGCCCCAGCCGGGACTCTAACACTGAAGCTTTCTTT. It translates to CASPSRDSNTEAFF.